This TCR beta chain is drawn from a study of blood T cell repertoires in COVID-19. The wider study: The study drew acute and convalescent COVID-19 samples from the United States, Italy and Spain.

The data were produced by immunoSEQ multiplex PCR, yet TCRdb's version contains in-frame clones alone and is incomplete. The table records roughly 60,000 clones, roughly 84% of them present only once. CDR1 is SGHDN, CDR2 FVKESK, per germline. Trimming took 5 bases from V and 2 from J; bases not matched to a gene: 7. The CDR3 runs to 16 residues. The receptor was isolated from a man aged 45-65 years with COVID-19, enrolled during active disease. Sequenced material: peripheral blood. The chain employs TRBV14 and TRBJ1-1; TRBD1 agrees at 11 bases. This CDR3 reads CASSILGQGANTEAFF. CDR3 nucleotides: TGTGCCAGCAGCATTTTAGGACAGGGGGCTAACACTGAAGCTTTCTTT.